The 26 T cell receptor beta chains below come from one sample, sequenced in a study of CD8 T cells in ankylosing spondylitis. Whole-study results and caveats: A TCR beta motif of under 10 highly homologous variants seemed to mark ankylosing spondylitis blood.

TCRdb ran MiXCR on the 5' RACE reads and lists one entry per CDR3 protein. The data contain about 440,000 distinct CDR3 sequences, 15% to 20% of them seen just once; the ten biggest clones take up approximately 1%. Their cognate antigens are unknown. Sequences were obtained from blood, either unsorted or a sorted T cell fraction (not recorded which). Every receptor here comes from a male donor with ankylosing spondylitis.

This clonotype was detected once. The chain uses TRBV28 and TRBJ1-3; no definite D call. V shed 5 bases and J shed 4 bases, with 12 bases lying between them. Germline V CDR1 and CDR2: MDHEN, SYDVKM. There are 14 residues in the CDR3. This chain's CDR3 is CASSPGSKGNTIYF. CDR3 sequence (DNA): TGTGCCAGCAGTCCGGGTTCTAAGGGAAACACCATATATTTT.

There are many counts of this clonotype. The chain employs TRBV2 and TRBJ1-6, with 7 bases lining up with TRBD1. The trim removed 7 bases at V and 7 bases at J, leaving 10 bases unmatched. From germline, CDR1 is SNHLY and CDR2 FYNNEI. This CDR3 is built from 15 residues. CDR3 DNA sequence: TGTGCCAGCATTAGGGGGCTGGGGGAGAATTCACCCCTCCACTTT. This gives the protein CASIRGLGENSPLHF.

The chain recombines TRBV7-8 with TRBJ2-7; 8 nucleotides agree with TRBD2. Per germline, CDR1 SGHVS and CDR2 FQNEAQ. This CDR3 comprises 15 residues. J lost 5 bases, V lost 0 bases, and 6 bases had no gene match. The CDR3: CASSLAGTRAHEQYF. As DNA, the CDR3 is TGTGCCAGCAGCTTAGCGGGGACTAGGGCGCACGAGCAGTACTTC.

This clonotype was counted only a few times. The chain combines TRBV3-1 with TRBJ2-5, with 8 nucleotides matching TRBD2. V lost 5 bases, J lost 7 bases, and 9 bases stayed unmatched. CDR1 and CDR2 from the germline V gene are LGHDT and YNNKEL (reference sequence). The CDR3 has 14 amino acids. As DNA, the CDR3 is TGTGCCAGCAGCTCTCAGGACCGGGGGGGGACCCAGTACTTC. It is translated as CASSSQDRGGTQYF.

This clonotype was observed a few times. J is TRBJ2-3 and V is TRBV11-2; 11 bases agree with TRBD2. Trimming took 5 bases from V and 1 from J; bases not matched to a gene: 11. The CDR3 is made up of 18 amino acids. Per the germline V gene, CDR1 is SGHAT and CDR2 is FQNNGV. The CDR3 reads CASSLLAGAGVGTDTQYF. DNA of the CDR3: TGTGCCAGCAGCCTACTAGCGGGAGCGGGGGTAGGCACAGATACGCAGTATTTT. The complete variable domain, with remaining parts taken from reference TRBV11-2 and TRBJ2-3, reads EAGVAQSPRYKIIEKRQSVAFWCNPISGHATLYWYQQILGQGPKLLIQFQNNGVVDDSQLPKDRFSAERLKGVDSTLKIQPAKLEDSAVYLCASSLLAGAGVGTDTQYFGPGTRLTVL.

This clonotype was observed a few times. This chain uses TRBV7-6 with TRBJ2-3; TRBD2 aligns across 13 bases. Looked up from germline, CDR1 is SGHVS and CDR2 is FNYEAQ. V trimming: 5 bases; J trimming: 4 bases; junction bases outside the gene matches: 6. This CDR3 comprises 16 residues. Here the CDR3 DNA reads TGTGCCAGCAGCCCTGGACTAGCGGGAGCCGCAGATACGCAGTATTTT. Translating gives CASSPGLAGAADTQYF. The whole variable domain, filled in from reference TRBV7-6 and TRBJ2-3, reads GAGVSQSPRYKVTKRGQDVALRCDPISGHVSLYWYRQALGQGPEFLTYFNYEAQQDKSGLPNDRFSAERPEGSISTLTIQRTEQRDSAMYRCASSPGLAGAADTQYFGPGTRLTVL.

In this sample, this clonotype turned up a few times. The chain carries TRBV11-2 and TRBJ1-2; D uncertain. The V gene lost 2 bases and the J gene lost 8 bases, with 12 bases spanning the gap. Germline CDR1 and CDR2: SGHAT and FQNNGV. The CDR3 covers 13 residues. The CDR3 nucleotides are TGTGCCAGCAGCTTATCGGATTTTGGAGGCTACACCTTC. It codes for CASSLSDFGGYTF.

The chain employs TRBV6-5 and TRBJ1-4, with a possible D match to TRBD1 (5 bases). Germline loops: CDR1 MNHEY, CDR2 SVGAGI. This CDR3 spans 14 amino acids. Trimming stripped 2 bases from V and 7 bases from J, with 11 bases between. CDR3 amino acids: CASSYRGAGEKLFF. The CDR3 DNA reads TGTGCCAGCAGTTACAGGGGCGCAGGTGAAAAACTGTTTTTT.

This clonotype was seen more than once but under ten times. The chain employs TRBV6-5 and TRBJ1-2; D is possibly TRBD1 (5 bases). V dropped 6 bases and J dropped 8 bases, with 13 bases sitting between them. Germline CDR1 is MNHEY and CDR2 is SVGAGI. The CDR3 runs to 12 residues. The DNA of the CDR3 is TGTGCCAGCAGGGGGGACGCCAAAGGCTACACCTTC. As protein: CASRGDAKGYTF.

The chain links TRBV20-1 to TRBJ1-2, with D uncertain. Germline CDR1 DFQATT, CDR2 SNEGSKA (reference sequence). V was clipped by 0 bases and J by 9 bases, with 17 bases between them. CDR3 length: 14 amino acids. The CDR3 loop reads CSARDIGAAERYTF. For the CDR3, the DNA is TGCAGTGCTAGAGATATAGGAGCGGCGGAGCGCTACACCTTC.

This chain uses TRBV7-2 with TRBJ2-7, with 9 bases identical to TRBD1. Germline V CDR1 and CDR2: SGHTA, FQGNSA. The CDR3 totals 16 residues. V lost 0 bases to trimming and J lost 2 bases; unmatched junction nucleotides: 5. CDR3 residues: CASSLARRQGAYEQYF. The CDR3 DNA reads TGTGCCAGCAGCTTAGCGCGGCGACAGGGGGCCTACGAGCAGTACTTC.

This clonotype appeared a few times. The J gene is TRBJ2-3, the V gene TRBV18, with D unclear. The CDR3 is 14 amino acids. V lost 0 bases to trimming and J lost 2 bases, with 6 bases between them. Germline values: CDR1 KGHSH, CDR2 LQKENI. The CDR3 DNA reads as TGTGCCAGCTCACCACCGGCGCACACAGATACGCAGTATTTT. Encoded protein: CASSPPAHTDTQYF.

J is TRBJ1-1 and V is TRBV7-8, with D perhaps matching TRBD1 (5 bases). Trimming took 3 bases from V and 8 from J, leaving 10 bases between them. CDR3 length equals 12 residues. CDR1 and CDR2 (germline): SGHVS, FQNEAQ. As DNA, the CDR3 is TGTGCCAGCAGCTTTGGGGGGTTGGAAGCTTTCTTT. Amino acids: CASSFGGLEAFF.

This clonotype was observed many times. The chain has TRBV11-1 and TRBJ2-3; 12 bases match TRBD2. This CDR3 spans 17 amino acids. Per germline, CDR1 SGHAT and CDR2 FQDESV (reference sequence). With V trimmed by 4 bases and J by 8 bases, 13 bases remained unmatched. CDR3 protein: CASSSTRLAGVAGTQYF. The CDR3 DNA sequence: TGTGCCAGCAGCTCGACGAGACTAGCGGGAGTTGCGGGTACGCAGTATTTT. Combining the CDR3 with reference TRBV11-1 and TRBJ2-3 gives the whole variable domain EAEVAQSPRYKITEKSQAVAFWCDPISGHATLYWYRQILGQGPELLVQFQDESVVDDSQLPKDRFSAERLKGVDSTLKIQPAELGDSAMYLCASSSTRLAGVAGTQYFGPGTRLTVL.

This clonotype was seen only a few times. V usage is TRBV11-2 and J usage is TRBJ2-1, with 9 bases aligning to TRBD1. The CDR3 sequence is 19 residues long. V was pared by 3 bases and J by 5 bases, with 17 bases of the junction left unmatched. The germline V gene encodes CDR1 SGHAT and CDR2 FQNNGV. In nucleotides, the CDR3 is TGTGCCAGCAGCTTTTATGGTCCCGGGACAGGGAGCCCCAACAATGAGCAGTTCTTC. This gives the protein CASSFYGPGTGSPNNEQFF.

This clonotype was counted only a few times. The chain combines TRBV20-1 with TRBJ1-1; TRBD1 aligns across 7 bases. The CDR3 extends over 14 amino acids. The germline CDR1 and CDR2 sequences are DFQATT and SNEGSKA (reference sequence). With 5 bases clipped from V and 3 bases from J, the junction kept 9 bases outside the gene matches. The CDR3, as DNA: TGCAGTGCTCCCTGGGGACAGCGGGACACTGAAGCTTTCTTT. This codes for CSAPWGQRDTEAFF.

This clonotype was detected only a few times. This sequence joins TRBV11-1 and TRBJ2-7; either TRBD1 or TRBD2 may supply D (6 bases each). V gave up 3 bases and J gave up 0 bases, with 21 bases separating them. The length of the CDR3 is 18 residues. Germline V gives CDR1 SGHAT, CDR2 FQDESV (reference sequence). CDR3 in DNA: TGTGCCAGCAGCTTCACCCCTACGGGGGCAGAAAGCTCCTACGAGCAGTACTTC. Its protein is CASSFTPTGAESSYEQYF.

Ten or more counts support this clonotype. The V call is TRBV12-3 or TRBV12-4, the J call TRBJ2-3, with 7 bases matching TRBD1. Trimming removed 5 bases from V and 2 bases from J; junction bases left unmatched: 7. The CDR3 is 15 residues long. The CDR3 region has the DNA TGTGCCAGCAGTACCAGACAGGGCCCCACAGATACGCAGTATTTT. Translating gives CASSTRQGPTDTQYF.

In its sample, this clonotype was seen a few times. The V gene is TRBV4-2, the J gene TRBJ2-2, with 7 nucleotides matching TRBD1. Germline V CDR1 and CDR2: LGHNA, YNFKEQ. The V gene end was trimmed by 4 bases and the J gene end by 7 bases; junction bases not matched to a gene: 15. CDR3 length equals 17 residues. In nucleotides, the CDR3 is TGTGCCAGCAGCCCCTACTTAAGTACAGGGGCGAACGGGGAGCTGTTTTTT. Amino acids: CASSPYLSTGANGELFF.

In this sample, this clonotype turned up a few times. The DNA for the CDR3 is TGCAGCGTCGGGGGGCAGACCCTTTACAATGAGCAGTTCTTC. It is translated as CSVGGQTLYNEQFF. The V gene is TRBV29-1, the J gene TRBJ2-1; tentatively, D is TRBD2 (7 bases). This CDR3 region has 14 residues. Germline-derived CDR1 and CDR2 are SQVTM and ANQGSEA. The ends were cut back, 6 bases at V and 4 bases at J, with 16 bases in the middle.

There are many counts of this clonotype. This CDR3 is CASRATRGNTGELFF. The CDR3 region has the DNA TGTGCCAGCAGAGCAACAAGGGGAAACACCGGGGAGCTGTTTTTT. This chain uses TRBV2 with TRBJ2-2, with D possibly TRBD1 on 5 matching bases. The CDR3 runs to 15 residues. From germline, CDR1 is SNHLY and CDR2 FYNNEI. Trimming removed 6 bases from V and 2 bases from J, with 13 bases in between.

CDR3 coding DNA: TGTGCCAGCTCACCCGACAGCTCGAACACTGAAGCTTTCTTT. Protein product: CASSPDSSNTEAFF. The V call is TRBV18, the J call TRBJ1-1; D might be TRBD1 (5 bases). V shed 3 bases and J shed 1 base, with 9 bases lying between them. The CDR3 loop spans 14 amino acids. Germline V gene sequence: CDR1 KGHSH, CDR2 LQKENI.

This chain links TRBV28 with TRBJ1-6; 7 nucleotides match TRBD1. The J segment lost 7 bases and the V segment lost 5 bases, leaving 8 bases of the junction unmatched. The CDR3 has 15 residues. Germline V gene lookup returns CDR1 MDHEN and CDR2 SYDVKM. CDR3 sequence reads: CASSPRTGPNSPLHF. The CDR3 DNA is TGTGCCAGCAGTCCGCGGACAGGACCAAATTCACCCCTCCACTTT.

This clonotype has a handful of counts. The V and J genes are TRBV20-1 and TRBJ2-3, with D uncertain. Trimming cost V 3 bases and J 6 bases, with 10 bases left between them. CDR1 and CDR2 (germline): DFQATT, SNEGSKA (reference sequence). There are 12 residues in the CDR3. The CDR3, as DNA: TGCAGTGCTAGGCTCGGAGCGGATACGCAGTATTTT. Encoded protein: CSARLGADTQYF.

The chain uses TRBV25-1 and TRBJ1-6; D unclear. CDR1 and CDR2 (germline): MGHDK, SYGVNS. The CDR3 extends over 17 amino acids. The V and J ends lost 4 bases and 4 bases respectively, with 17 bases between them. In nucleotides, the CDR3 is TGTGCCAGCAGTGGCGAAAGCGGGAATCCTTATAATTCACCCCTCCACTTT. Translation: CASSGESGNPYNSPLHF.

The sample holds many counts of this clonotype. This sequence joins TRBV24-1 and TRBJ2-2; 7 nucleotides agree with TRBD1. The CDR3 loop spans 18 amino acids. Trimming took 0 bases from V and 6 from J; bases not matched to a gene: 12. The germline V gene encodes CDR1 KGHDR and CDR2 SFDVKD. Written as DNA, the CDR3 is TGTGCCACCAGTGATTTGCGCAGGGGGAGTAGAGACGCCGGGGAGCTGTTTTTT. This encodes CATSDLRRGSRDAGELFF.